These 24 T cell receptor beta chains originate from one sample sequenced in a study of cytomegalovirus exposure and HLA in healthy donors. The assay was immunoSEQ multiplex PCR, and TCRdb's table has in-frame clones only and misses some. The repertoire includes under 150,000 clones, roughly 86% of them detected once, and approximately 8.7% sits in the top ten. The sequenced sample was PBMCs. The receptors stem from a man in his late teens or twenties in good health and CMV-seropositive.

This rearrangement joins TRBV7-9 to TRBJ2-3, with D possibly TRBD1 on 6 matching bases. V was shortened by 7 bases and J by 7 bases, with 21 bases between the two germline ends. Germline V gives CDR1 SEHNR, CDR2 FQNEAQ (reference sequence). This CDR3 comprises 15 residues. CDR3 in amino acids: CASTSTGHSDNTQYF. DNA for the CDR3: TGTGCCAGCACCAGTACGGGACATTCCGATAATACGCAGTATTTT.

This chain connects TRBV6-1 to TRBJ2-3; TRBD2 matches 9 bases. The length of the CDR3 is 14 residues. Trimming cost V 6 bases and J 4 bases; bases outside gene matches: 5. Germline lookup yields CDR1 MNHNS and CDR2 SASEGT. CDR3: CASRTSGGPDTQYF. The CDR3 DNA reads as TGTGCCAGCAGAACCAGCGGGGGGCCAGATACGCAGTATTTT.

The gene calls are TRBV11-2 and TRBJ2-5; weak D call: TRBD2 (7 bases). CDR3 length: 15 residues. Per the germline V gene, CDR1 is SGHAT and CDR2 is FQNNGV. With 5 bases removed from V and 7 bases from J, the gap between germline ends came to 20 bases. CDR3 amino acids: CASSPGDYPRGTQYF. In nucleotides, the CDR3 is TGTGCCAGCAGCCCAGGGGACTATCCTCGAGGGACCCAGTACTTC. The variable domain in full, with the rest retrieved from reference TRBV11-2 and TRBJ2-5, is EAGVAQSPRYKIIEKRQSVAFWCNPISGHATLYWYQQILGQGPKLLIQFQNNGVVDDSQLPKDRFSAERLKGVDSTLKIQPAKLEDSAVYLCASSPGDYPRGTQYFGPGTRLLVL.

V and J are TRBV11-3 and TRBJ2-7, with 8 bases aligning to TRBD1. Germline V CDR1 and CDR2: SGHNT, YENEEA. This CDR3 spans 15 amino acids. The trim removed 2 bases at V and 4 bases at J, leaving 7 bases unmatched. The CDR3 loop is CASSLLSQGAYEQYF. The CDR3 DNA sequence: TGTGCCAGCAGCTTACTCTCCCAGGGGGCTTACGAGCAGTACTTC.

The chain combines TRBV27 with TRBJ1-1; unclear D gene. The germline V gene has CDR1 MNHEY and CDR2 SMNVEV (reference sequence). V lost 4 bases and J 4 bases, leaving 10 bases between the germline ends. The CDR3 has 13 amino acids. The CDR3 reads CASSSVGPTEAFF. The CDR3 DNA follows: TGTGCCAGCAGTTCTGTTGGGCCCACTGAAGCTTTCTTT.

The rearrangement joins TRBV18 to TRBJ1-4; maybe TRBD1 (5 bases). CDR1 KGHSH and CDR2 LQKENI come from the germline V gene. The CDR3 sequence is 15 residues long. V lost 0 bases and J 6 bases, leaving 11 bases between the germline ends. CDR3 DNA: TGTGCCAGCTCACCACCAGGGGTCACTGATGAAAAACTGTTTTTT. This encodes CASSPPGVTDEKLFF.

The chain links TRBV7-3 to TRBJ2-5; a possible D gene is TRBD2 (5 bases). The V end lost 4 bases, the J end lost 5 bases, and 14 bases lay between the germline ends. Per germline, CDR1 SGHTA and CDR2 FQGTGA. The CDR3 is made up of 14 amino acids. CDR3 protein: CASSSGYQGETQYF. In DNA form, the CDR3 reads TGTGCCAGCAGCTCGGGATATCAAGGGGAGACCCAGTACTTC.

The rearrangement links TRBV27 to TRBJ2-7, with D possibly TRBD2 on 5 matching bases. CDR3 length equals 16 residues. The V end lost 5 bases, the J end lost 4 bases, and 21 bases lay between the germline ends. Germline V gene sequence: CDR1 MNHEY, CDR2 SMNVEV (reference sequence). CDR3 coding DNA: TGTGCCAGCAGTCTTCTCGGGCGGGTTAATGAGTACGAGCAGTACTTC. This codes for CASSLLGRVNEYEQYF.

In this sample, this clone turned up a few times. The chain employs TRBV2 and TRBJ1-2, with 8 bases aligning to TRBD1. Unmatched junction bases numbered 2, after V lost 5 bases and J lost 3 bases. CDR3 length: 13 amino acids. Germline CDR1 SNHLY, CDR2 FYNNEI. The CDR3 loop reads CASSYRGDYGYTF. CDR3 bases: TGTGCCAGCAGTTACAGGGGGGACTATGGCTACACCTTC.

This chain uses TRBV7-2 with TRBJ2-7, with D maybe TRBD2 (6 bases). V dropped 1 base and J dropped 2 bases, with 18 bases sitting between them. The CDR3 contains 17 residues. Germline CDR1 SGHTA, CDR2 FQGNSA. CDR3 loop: CASSLEIGGGLPYEQYF. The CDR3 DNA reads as TGTGCCAGCAGCTTAGAGATCGGGGGAGGCCTACCCTACGAGCAGTACTTC.

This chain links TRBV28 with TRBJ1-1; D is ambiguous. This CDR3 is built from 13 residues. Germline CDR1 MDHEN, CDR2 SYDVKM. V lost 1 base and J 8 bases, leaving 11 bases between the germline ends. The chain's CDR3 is CASSLYAVGEAFF. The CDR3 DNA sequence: TGTGCCAGCAGTTTATATGCCGTCGGGGAAGCTTTCTTT.

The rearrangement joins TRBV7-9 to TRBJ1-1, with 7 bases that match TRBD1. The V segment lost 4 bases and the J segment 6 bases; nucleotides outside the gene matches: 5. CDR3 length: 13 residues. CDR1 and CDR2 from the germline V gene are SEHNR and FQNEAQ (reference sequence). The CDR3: CASSYPGQAEAFF. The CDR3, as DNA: TGTGCCAGCAGCTACCCCGGACAGGCTGAAGCTTTCTTT.

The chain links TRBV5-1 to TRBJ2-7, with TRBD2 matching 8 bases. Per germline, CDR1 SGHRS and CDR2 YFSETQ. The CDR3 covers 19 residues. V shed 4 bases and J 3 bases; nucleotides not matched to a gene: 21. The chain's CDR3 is CASSGESVRREGFSYEQYF. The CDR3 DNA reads TGCGCCAGCAGCGGCGAATCTGTTCGTCGGGAGGGCTTTAGCTACGAGCAGTACTTC.

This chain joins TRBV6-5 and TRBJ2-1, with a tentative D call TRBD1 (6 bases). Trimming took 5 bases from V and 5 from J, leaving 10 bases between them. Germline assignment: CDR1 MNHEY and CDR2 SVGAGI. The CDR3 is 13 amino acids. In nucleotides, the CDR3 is TGTGCCAGCAGTCTATGGACAGACAATGAGCAGTTCTTC. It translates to CASSLWTDNEQFF.

The chain's CDR3 is CASTRGGNQPQHF. CDR3 nucleotides: TGTGCCAGCACCCGAGGCGGCAATCAGCCCCAGCATTTT. V gene TRBV6-1 combines with J gene TRBJ1-5; D is uncertain. Trimming took off 7 bases at V and 2 bases at J, with 9 bases between the two ends. Looked up from germline, CDR1 is MNHNS and CDR2 is SASEGT. This CDR3 is 13 amino acids long.

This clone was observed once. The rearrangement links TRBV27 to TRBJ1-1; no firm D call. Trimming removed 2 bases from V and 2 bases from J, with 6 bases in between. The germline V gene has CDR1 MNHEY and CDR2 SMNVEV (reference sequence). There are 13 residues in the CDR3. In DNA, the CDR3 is TGTGCCAGCAGTTTAGGGCATAACACTGAAGCTTTCTTT. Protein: CASSLGHNTEAFF.

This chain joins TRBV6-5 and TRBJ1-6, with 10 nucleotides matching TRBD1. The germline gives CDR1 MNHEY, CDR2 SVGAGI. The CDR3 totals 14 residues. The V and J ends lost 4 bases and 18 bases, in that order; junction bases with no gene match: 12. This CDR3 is CASSSGTGVDTTHF. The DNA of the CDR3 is TGTGCCAGCAGTTCCGGGACAGGGGTTGATACGACCCACTTT.

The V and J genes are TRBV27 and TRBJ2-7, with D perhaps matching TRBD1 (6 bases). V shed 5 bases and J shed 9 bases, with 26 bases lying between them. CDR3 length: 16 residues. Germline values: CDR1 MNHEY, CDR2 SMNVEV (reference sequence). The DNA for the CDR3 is TGTGCCAGCAGTCCTACGACAGGCTCATTGGAAAACGGGCAGTACTTC. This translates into CASSPTTGSLENGQYF.

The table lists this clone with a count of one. The CDR3 spells CASSWDRRNEKLFF. The CDR3 nucleotides read TGTGCCAGCAGTTGGGACAGAAGAAATGAAAAACTGTTTTTT. The rearrangement uses TRBV27 and TRBJ1-4; 7 positions agree with TRBD1. V gave up 4 bases and J gave up 5 bases; unmatched junction bases: 4. The CDR3 covers 14 residues. Germline CDR1 reads MNHEY; CDR2 reads SMNVEV (reference sequence). Full variable domain (missing parts from reference TRBV27 and TRBJ1-4): EAQVTQNPRYLITVTGKKLTVTCSQNMNHEYMSWYRQDPGLGLRQIYYSMNVEVTDKGDVPEGYKVSRKEKRNFPLILESPSPNQTSLYFCASSWDRRNEKLFFGSGTQLSVL.

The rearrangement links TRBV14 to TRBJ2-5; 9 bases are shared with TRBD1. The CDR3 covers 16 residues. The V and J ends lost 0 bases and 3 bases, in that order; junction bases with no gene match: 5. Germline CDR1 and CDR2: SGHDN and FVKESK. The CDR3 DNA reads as TGTGCCAGCAGCCAAGATATAGGGACAGGGAAAGAGACCCAGTACTTC. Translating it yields CASSQDIGTGKETQYF.

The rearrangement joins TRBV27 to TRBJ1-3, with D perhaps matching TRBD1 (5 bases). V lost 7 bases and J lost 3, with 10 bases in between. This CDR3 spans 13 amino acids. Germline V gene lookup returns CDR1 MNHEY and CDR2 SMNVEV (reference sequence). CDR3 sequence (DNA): TGTGCCAGCAAGTTTCAGGGTGGAAACACCATATATTTT. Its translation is CASKFQGGNTIYF.

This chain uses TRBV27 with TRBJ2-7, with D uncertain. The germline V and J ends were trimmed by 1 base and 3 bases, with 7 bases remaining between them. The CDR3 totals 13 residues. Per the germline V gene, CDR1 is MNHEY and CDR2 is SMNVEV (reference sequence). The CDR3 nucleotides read TGTGCCAGCAGTTTATATATTTTCTACGAGCAGTACTTC. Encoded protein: CASSLYIFYEQYF.

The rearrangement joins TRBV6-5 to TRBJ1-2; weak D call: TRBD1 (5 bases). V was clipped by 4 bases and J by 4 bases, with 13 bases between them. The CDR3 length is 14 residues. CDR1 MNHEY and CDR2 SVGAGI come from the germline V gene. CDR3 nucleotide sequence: TGTGCCAGCAGTTCGGGGGGGTCCCTCTATGGCTACACCTTC. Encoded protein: CASSSGGSLYGYTF.

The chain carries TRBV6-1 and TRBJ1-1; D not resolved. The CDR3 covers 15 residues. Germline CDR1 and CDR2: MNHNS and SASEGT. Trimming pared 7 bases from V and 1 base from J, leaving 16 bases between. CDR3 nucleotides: TGTGCCAGCACCGCCCGCTGGGCCGCGAACACTGAAGCTTTCTTT. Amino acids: CASTARWAANTEAFF.